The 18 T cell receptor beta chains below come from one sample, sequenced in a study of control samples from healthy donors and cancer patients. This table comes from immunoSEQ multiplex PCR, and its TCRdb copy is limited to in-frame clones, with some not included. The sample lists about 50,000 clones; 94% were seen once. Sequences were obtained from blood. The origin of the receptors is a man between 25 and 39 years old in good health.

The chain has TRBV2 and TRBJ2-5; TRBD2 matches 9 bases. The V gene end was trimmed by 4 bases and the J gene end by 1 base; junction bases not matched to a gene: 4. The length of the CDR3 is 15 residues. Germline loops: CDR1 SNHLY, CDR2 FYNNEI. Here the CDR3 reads CASSGLAEGQETQYF. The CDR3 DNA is TGTGCCAGCAGTGGACTAGCGGAGGGCCAAGAGACCCAGTACTTC.

The CDR3 sequence is CASNPLPSSYNEQFF. The CDR3 DNA reads as TGTGCCAGCAACCCGCTTCCGAGCTCCTACAATGAGCAGTTCTTC. This sequence joins TRBV7-9 and TRBJ2-1; D unresolved. This CDR3 region has 15 residues. The germline V gene has CDR1 SEHNR and CDR2 FQNEAQ (reference sequence). V lost 7 bases to trimming and J lost 0 bases, with 13 bases between them.

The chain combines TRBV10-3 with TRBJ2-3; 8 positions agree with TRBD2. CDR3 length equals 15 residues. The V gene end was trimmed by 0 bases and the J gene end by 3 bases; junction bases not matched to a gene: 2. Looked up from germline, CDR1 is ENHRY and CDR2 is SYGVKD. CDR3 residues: CAISESGTSTDTQYF. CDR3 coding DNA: TGTGCCATCAGTGAGTCGGGGACTAGTACAGATACGCAGTATTTT.

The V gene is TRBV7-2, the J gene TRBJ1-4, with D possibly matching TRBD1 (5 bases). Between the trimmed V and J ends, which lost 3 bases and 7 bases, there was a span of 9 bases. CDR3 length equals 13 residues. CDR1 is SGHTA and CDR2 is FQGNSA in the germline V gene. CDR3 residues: CASSFWGGEKLFF. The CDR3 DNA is TGTGCCAGCAGCTTTTGGGGGGGTGAAAAACTGTTTTTT.

The CDR3 DNA reads TGTGCCAGCAGCCAAACAGGGGGGTATAATTCACCCCTCCACTTT. As protein: CASSQTGGYNSPLHF. The chain has TRBV3-1 (or the pseudogene TRBV3-2) and TRBJ1-6, with TRBD1 matching 8 bases. Germline CDR1 and CDR2: LGHDT and YNNKEL (reference sequence). The CDR3 sequence is 15 residues long. V gave up 2 bases and J gave up 4 bases; unmatched junction bases: 1.

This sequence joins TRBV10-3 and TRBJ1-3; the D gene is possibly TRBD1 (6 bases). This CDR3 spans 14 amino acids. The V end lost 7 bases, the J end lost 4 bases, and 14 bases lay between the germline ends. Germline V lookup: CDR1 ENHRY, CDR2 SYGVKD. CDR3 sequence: CAITDRQGGNTIYF. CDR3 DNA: TGTGCCATCACGGACAGACAAGGGGGAAACACCATATATTTT.

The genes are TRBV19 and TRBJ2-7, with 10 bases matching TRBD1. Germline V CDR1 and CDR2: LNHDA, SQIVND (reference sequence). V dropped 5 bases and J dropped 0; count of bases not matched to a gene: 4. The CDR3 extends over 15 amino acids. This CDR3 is CASSSWTGGSYEQYF. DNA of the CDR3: TGTGCCAGTAGTTCCTGGACAGGGGGCTCCTACGAGCAGTACTTC.

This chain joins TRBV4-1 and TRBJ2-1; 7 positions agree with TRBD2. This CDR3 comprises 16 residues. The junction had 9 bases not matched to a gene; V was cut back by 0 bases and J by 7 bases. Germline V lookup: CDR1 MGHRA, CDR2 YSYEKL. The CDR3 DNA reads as TGCGCCAGCAGCCAAGATCCCGGGGGAGGGGTGAATGAGCAGTTCTTC. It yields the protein CASSQDPGGGVNEQFF.

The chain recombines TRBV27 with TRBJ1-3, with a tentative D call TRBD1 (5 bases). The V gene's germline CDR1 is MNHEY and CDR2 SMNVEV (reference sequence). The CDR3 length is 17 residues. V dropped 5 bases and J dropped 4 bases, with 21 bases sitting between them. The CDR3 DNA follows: TGTGCCAGCAGTACCCTAGACGGCCGTAGGGGAGGAAACACCATATATTTT. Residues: CASSTLDGRRGGNTIYF.

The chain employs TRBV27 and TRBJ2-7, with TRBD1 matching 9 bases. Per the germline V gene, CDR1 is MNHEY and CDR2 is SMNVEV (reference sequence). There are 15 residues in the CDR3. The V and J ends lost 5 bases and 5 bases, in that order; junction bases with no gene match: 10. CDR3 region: CASSGLGQGFHEQYF. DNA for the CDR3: TGTGCCAGCAGTGGACTGGGACAGGGCTTCCACGAGCAGTACTTC.

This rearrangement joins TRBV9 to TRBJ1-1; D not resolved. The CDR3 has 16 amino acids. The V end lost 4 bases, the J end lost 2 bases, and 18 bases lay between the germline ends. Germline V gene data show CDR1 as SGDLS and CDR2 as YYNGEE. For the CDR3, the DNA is TGTGCCAGCAGCCCCCGGGGTGACCCGGGAAACACTGAAGCTTTCTTT. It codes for CASSPRGDPGNTEAFF.

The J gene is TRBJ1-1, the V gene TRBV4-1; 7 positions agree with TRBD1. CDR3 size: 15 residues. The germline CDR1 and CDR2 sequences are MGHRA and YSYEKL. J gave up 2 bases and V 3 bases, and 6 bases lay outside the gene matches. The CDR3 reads CASSQDRTLNTEAFF. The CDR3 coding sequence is TGCGCCAGCAGCCAGGACAGGACCTTAAACACTGAAGCTTTCTTT.

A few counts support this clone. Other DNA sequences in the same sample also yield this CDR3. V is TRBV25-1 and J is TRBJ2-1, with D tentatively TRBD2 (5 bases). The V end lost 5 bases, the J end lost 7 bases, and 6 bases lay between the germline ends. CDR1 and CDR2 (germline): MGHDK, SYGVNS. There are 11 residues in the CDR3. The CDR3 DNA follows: TGTGCCAGCAGTCCGGGGAATGAGCAGTTCTTC. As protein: CASSPGNEQFF.

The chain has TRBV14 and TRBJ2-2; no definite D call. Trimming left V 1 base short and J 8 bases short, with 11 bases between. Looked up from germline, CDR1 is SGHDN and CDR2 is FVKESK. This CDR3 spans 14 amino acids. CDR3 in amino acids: CASSQARIWGELFF. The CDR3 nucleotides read TGTGCCAGCAGCCAAGCCAGGATCTGGGGGGAGCTGTTTTTT.

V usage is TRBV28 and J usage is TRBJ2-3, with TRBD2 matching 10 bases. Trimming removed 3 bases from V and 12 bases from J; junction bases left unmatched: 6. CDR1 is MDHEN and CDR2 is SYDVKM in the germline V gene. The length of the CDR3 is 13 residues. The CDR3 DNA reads TGTGCCAGCAGTTTGTCTGGGACTAGCGTTCAGTATTTT. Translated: CASSLSGTSVQYF.

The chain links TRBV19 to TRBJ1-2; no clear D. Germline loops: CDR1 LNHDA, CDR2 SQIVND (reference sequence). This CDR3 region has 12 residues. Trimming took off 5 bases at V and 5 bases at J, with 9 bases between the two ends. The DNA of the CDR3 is TGTGCCAGTAGTGCGGGAGGATATGGCTACACCTTC. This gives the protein CASSAGGYGYTF.

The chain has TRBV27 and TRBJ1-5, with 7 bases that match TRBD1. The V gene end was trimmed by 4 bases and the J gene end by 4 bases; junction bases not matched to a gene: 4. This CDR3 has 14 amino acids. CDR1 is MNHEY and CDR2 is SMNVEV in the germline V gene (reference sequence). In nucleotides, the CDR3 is TGTGCCAGCAGTTGGAGACAGGGAAATCAGCCCCAGCATTTT. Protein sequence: CASSWRQGNQPQHF.

CDR3 nucleotides: TGTGCCAGCAGCCTCCATGGTGAAAAACTGTTTTTT. Protein sequence: CASSLHGEKLFF. The J gene is TRBJ1-4, the V gene TRBV9; D is unclear. This CDR3 has 12 residues. Trimming shortened V by 4 bases and J by 7 bases, and 8 bases separated the two germline ends. Germline V gene data show CDR1 as SGDLS and CDR2 as YYNGEE.